The clone carrying this TCR beta chain was seen a single time. Its cognate antigen is unknown. The study sequenced cultured CD4+ T cell DNA using the Oncomine TCR Beta short-read assay. The authors extracted genomic DNA from cultured CD4+ T cells. TCRdb reprocessed the PCR reads with MiXCR, giving one entry per CDR3 protein. The data contain approximately 15,000 distinct CDR3 sequences, nearly 55% of them singletons. The germline V gene encodes CDR1 SGHVS and CDR2 FQNEAQ. V gave up 5 bases and J gave up 3 bases, with 16 bases separating them. The CDR3 consists of 16 residues. This sample's treatment: roughly 10-day PBMC culture with coronavirus spike peptide pools or control peptides (ViraFEST assay). The data are from a study of vaccination and CD4 T cells after COVID-19. Study results and caveats: Only post-vaccination samples contained a median approximately 90% of the reactive clones in convalescent patients.

The rearrangement joins TRBV7-8 to TRBJ2-2; the D call may be TRBD1 or TRBD2 (5 bases each). The clonotype was recovered from a human donor who had recovered from COVID-19. Material: CD4+ T cells from blood, cultured in vitro, obtained before SARS-CoV-2 vaccination. CDR3 nucleotides: TGTGCCAGCAGCAAAGGGGCCCCGCGGGACACCGGGGAGCTGTTTTTT. This sequence encodes CASSKGAPRDTGELFF. Supplemented by reference TRBV7-8 and TRBJ2-2, the full variable domain reads GAGVSQSPRYKVAKRGQDVALRCDPISGHVSLFWYQQALGQGPEFLTYFQNEAQLDKSGLPSDRFFAERPEGSVSTLKIQRTQQEDSAVYLCASSKGAPRDTGELFFGEGSRLTVL.